These T cell receptor beta chains were read from a single sample in a study of blood T cell repertoires in COVID-19. Libraries were prepared by immunoSEQ multiplex PCR; TCRdb keeps only in-frame clonotypes and omits some of them. This table has about 170,000 clones, 82% appearing once. The specimen was peripheral blood. The receptors were sampled from a woman older than 75 with active or convalescent COVID-19. The CDR3 runs from the conserved cysteine through the conserved F or W. A D gene is named only where the DNA matches it firmly.

V gene: TRBV3-1/TRBV3-2; J gene: TRBJ1-6; D gene: .; CDR3 protein: CASSQDPARGNSPLHF; CDR3 DNA: TGTGCCAGCAGCCAAGATCCAGCCAGGGGTAATTCACCCCTCCACTTT
V gene: TRBV28; J gene: TRBJ1-1; D gene: TRBD1; CDR3 protein: CASSSPGQGDTEAFF; CDR3 DNA: TGTGCCAGCAGTTCGCCGGGACAGGGAGATACTGAAGCTTTCTTT
V gene: TRBV27; J gene: TRBJ2-1; D gene: TRBD2; CDR3 protein: CASRRLAGGYNEQFF; CDR3 DNA: TGTGCCAGCAGAAGACTAGCGGGAGGGTACAATGAGCAGTTCTTC
V gene: TRBV20-1; J gene: TRBJ1-1; D gene: .; CDR3 protein: CSASLSAGGTEAFF; CDR3 DNA: TGCAGTGCTAGTTTGTCGGCGGGCGGTACTGAAGCTTTCTTT
V gene: TRBV9; J gene: TRBJ1-1; D gene: TRBD1; CDR3 protein: CASSTQTGLGTEAFF; CDR3 DNA: TGTGCCAGCAGCACCCAGACAGGGTTGGGCACTGAAGCTTTCTTT
V gene: TRBV3-1/TRBV3-2; J gene: TRBJ2-5; D gene: TRBD2; CDR3 protein: CASSPTSGRAAETQYF; CDR3 DNA: TGTGCCAGCAGCCCTACTAGCGGGAGAGCAGCAGAGACCCAGTACTTC
V gene: TRBV3-1/TRBV3-2; J gene: TRBJ1-2; D gene: .; CDR3 protein: CASSQVLAGKPYGYTF; CDR3 DNA: TGTGCCAGCAGCCAAGTATTGGCAGGGAAACCATATGGCTACACCTTC
V gene: TRBV7-9; J gene: TRBJ2-7; D gene: .; CDR3 protein: CASSPGGTRSYEQYF; CDR3 DNA: TGTGCCAGCAGCCCTGGGGGGACGCGGTCCTACGAGCAGTACTTC
V gene: TRBV28; J gene: TRBJ1-2; D gene: TRBD1; CDR3 protein: CASSSTLTGLNGYTF; CDR3 DNA: TGTGCCAGCAGCTCGACCTTGACAGGGTTAAATGGCTACACCTTC
V gene: TRBV18; J gene: TRBJ2-5; D gene: .; CDR3 protein: CASSPPAGRPSQETQYF; CDR3 DNA: TGTGCCAGCTCACCCCCCGCCGGCAGGCCATCCCAAGAGACCCAGTACTTC
V gene: TRBV11-2; J gene: TRBJ2-7; D gene: .; CDR3 protein: CASSLDYVADSSYEQYF; CDR3 DNA: TGTGCCAGCAGCTTAGATTATGTAGCGGATAGCTCCTACGAGCAGTACTTC
V gene: TRBV9; J gene: TRBJ1-1; D gene: TRBD1; CDR3 protein: CASSVGQVNTEAFF; CDR3 DNA: TGTGCCAGCAGCGTGGGACAGGTGAACACTGAAGCTTTCTTT
V gene: TRBV5-1; J gene: TRBJ1-6; D gene: .; CDR3 protein: CASSLEQLAPLHF; CDR3 DNA: TGCGCCAGCAGCTTGGAACAATTGGCACCCCTCCACTTT
V gene: TRBV6-6; J gene: TRBJ2-1; D gene: .; CDR3 protein: CASSYPNNEQFF; CDR3 DNA: TGTGCCAGCAGTTACCCAAACAATGAGCAGTTCTTC
V gene: TRBV6-1; J gene: TRBJ2-4; D gene: TRBD1; CDR3 protein: CASSDLGQGVNIQYF; CDR3 DNA: TGTGCCAGCAGTGATTTGGGACAGGGGGTCAACATTCAGTACTTC
V gene: TRBV7-2; J gene: TRBJ2-1; D gene: .; CDR3 protein: CASSPVAGWRSSSYNEQFF; CDR3 DNA: TGTGCCAGCAGCCCCGTGGCCGGATGGAGGTCCTCCTCCTACAATGAGCAGTTCTTC